These 25 T cell receptor beta chains were sequenced from one sample in a study of blood T cell repertoires in COVID-19. Profiled with immunoSEQ multiplex PCR; TCRdb holds only in-frame clones, not every one. In the table there are approximately 210,000 clones, 65% to 90% of which are singletons. The material sequenced was peripheral blood. These TCRs come from a man aged 50 or older with COVID-19, enrolled during active disease.

This chain uses TRBV9 with TRBJ1-1; TRBD1 matches 7 bases. CDR3 length: 14 residues. V dropped 3 bases and J dropped 1; count of bases not matched to a gene: 3. CDR1 is SGDLS, CDR2 YYNGEE, per germline. The CDR3 DNA follows: TGTGCCAGCAGCGCGGGACAGACGAACACTGAAGCTTTCTTT. Protein sequence: CASSAGQTNTEAFF.

This clone was seen once. This chain connects TRBV5-1 to TRBJ1-6, with D hard to call. The germline V gene encodes CDR1 SGHRS and CDR2 YFSETQ. The V end lost 1 base, the J end lost 0 bases, and 8 bases lay between the germline ends. The CDR3 sequence is 16 residues long. CDR3 sequence (DNA): TGCGCCAGCAGCTTGCCCGGGAGCTCCTATAATTCACCCCTCCACTTT. Amino acid sequence: CASSLPGSSYNSPLHF.

The chain has TRBV18 and TRBJ1-4, with 8 bases aligning to TRBD1. V shed 6 bases and J 8 bases; nucleotides not matched to a gene: 8. The CDR3 is made up of 14 amino acids. Per germline, CDR1 KGHSH and CDR2 LQKENI. CDR3 sequence: CASSSDRVEEKLFF. The CDR3, as DNA: TGTGCCAGCTCGTCGGACAGGGTGGAAGAAAAACTGTTTTTT.

V gene TRBV29-1 combines with J gene TRBJ1-1; possibly TRBD1 for D (5 bases). V was clipped by 4 bases and J by 5 bases, with 20 bases between them. The CDR3 length is 15 residues. Looked up from germline, CDR1 is SQVTM and CDR2 is ANQGSEA. CDR3 residues: CSVVSRDSKLTEAFF. In DNA, the CDR3 is TGCAGCGTTGTTTCTCGTGACAGTAAGCTTACTGAAGCTTTCTTT.

This chain uses TRBV6-5 with TRBJ2-3, with 9 nucleotides matching TRBD2. This CDR3 is built from 16 residues. Germline V gene lookup returns CDR1 MNHEY and CDR2 SVGAGI. The ends lost 2 bases at V and 3 bases at J; junction bases unmatched: 6. The CDR3 coding sequence is TGTGCCAGCAGTTACGGCGGGGGGGTGGGAACAGATACGCAGTATTTT. Amino acid sequence: CASSYGGGVGTDTQYF.

The CDR3: CASSLGEGRPEQYF. CDR3 coding DNA: TGTGCCAGCAGCTTGGGGGAGGGCCGCCCCGAGCAGTACTTC. V gene TRBV5-4 combines with J gene TRBJ2-7, with 7 bases matching TRBD2. Germline CDR1 reads SGHNT; CDR2 reads YYREEE (reference sequence). V lost 0 bases to trimming and J lost 6 bases; unmatched junction nucleotides: 6. The CDR3 contains 14 residues.

This chain uses TRBV7-3 with TRBJ1-1; TRBD1 agrees at 7 bases. CDR1 is SGHTA, CDR2 FQGTGA, per germline. This CDR3 spans 17 amino acids. Losses at the gene ends were 4 bases for V and 1 base for J; bases not matched to a gene: 12. The CDR3 loop reads CASSSTGRRGPNTEAFF. The CDR3 nucleotides read TGTGCCAGCAGCTCGACAGGGAGAAGAGGCCCGAACACTGAAGCTTTCTTT.

The chain uses TRBV7-9 and TRBJ2-7; the match to TRBD1 covers 9 bases. Germline CDR1 and CDR2: SEHNR and FQNEAQ (reference sequence). This CDR3 is 15 amino acids long. After removal of 3 bases from V and 5 bases from J, the junction contained 8 bases not matched to a gene. The CDR3 spells CASSLGGTGLDEQYF. The DNA of the CDR3 is TGTGCCAGCAGCTTGGGCGGGACAGGGTTGGACGAGCAGTACTTC. Full variable domain (outside the CDR3, taken from reference TRBV7-9 and TRBJ2-7): DTGVSQNPRHKITKRGQNVTFRCDPISEHNRLYWYRQTLGQGPEFLTYFQNEAQLEKSRLLSDRFSAERPKGSFSTLEIQRTEQGDSAMYLCASSLGGTGLDEQYFGPGTRLTVT.

The CDR3 DNA reads TGTGCCACCAGCAGAGCTCCTAGCGGTCAAGAGACCCAGTACTTC. This codes for CATSRAPSGQETQYF. The chain couples TRBV15 to TRBJ2-5, with 7 bases fitting TRBD2. The germline V gene has CDR1 LNHNV and CDR2 YYDKDF (reference sequence). Unmatched junction bases numbered 4, after V lost 1 base and J lost 2 bases. This CDR3 has 15 residues.

The CDR3 nucleotides are TGTGCCAGCAGTCCAGGGTATGGCGGGGAGCTGTTTTTT. Its translation: CASSPGYGGELFF. V and J are TRBV28 and TRBJ2-2; tentatively, D is TRBD1 (5 bases). The ends were cut back, 5 bases at V and 7 bases at J, with 11 bases in the middle. Germline V gene data show CDR1 as MDHEN and CDR2 as SYDVKM. The CDR3 spans 13 residues. The whole variable domain, remainder taken from reference TRBV28 and TRBJ2-2, is DVKVTQSSRYLVKRTGEKVFLECVQDMDHENMFWYRQDPGLGLRLIYFSYDVKMKEKGDIPEGYSVSREKKERFSLILESASTNQTSMYLCASSPGYGGELFFGEGSRLTVL.

The CDR3, as DNA: TGTGCCAGCAGCCCCGCTTTGGCAGGGCGGAATGAGCAGTTCTTC. Translation gives CASSPALAGRNEQFF. The gene calls are TRBV7-3 and TRBJ2-1, with a tentative D call TRBD1 (5 bases). The CDR3 has 15 residues. Trimming removed 5 bases from V and 7 bases from J, with 18 bases in between. Germline lookup yields CDR1 SGHTA and CDR2 FQGTGA.

The chain links TRBV19 to TRBJ2-1, with TRBD2 identical over 8 bases. This CDR3 comprises 15 residues. With V trimmed by 6 bases and J by 8 bases, 12 bases remained unmatched. CDR1 is LNHDA, CDR2 SQIVND, per germline (reference sequence). CDR3: CASSRLAPTYDEQFF. Here the CDR3 DNA reads TGTGCCAGTAGCCGACTAGCGCCGACATACGATGAGCAGTTCTTC.

The V gene is TRBV4-3, the J gene TRBJ1-1, with D hard to call. Germline values: CDR1 LGHNA, CDR2 YSLEER. The V gene lost 7 bases and the J gene lost 1 base, with 13 bases spanning the gap. There are 14 residues in the CDR3. The CDR3 DNA follows: TGCGCCAGCACCGCGAATATTCGGAACACTGAAGCTTTCTTT. This gives the protein CASTANIRNTEAFF.

V gene TRBV19 combines with J gene TRBJ1-2; weak D call: TRBD1 (6 bases). The V end lost 3 bases, the J end lost 6 bases, and 11 bases lay between the germline ends. CDR1 and CDR2 (germline): LNHDA, SQIVND (reference sequence). The CDR3 runs 13 residues. CDR3 region: CASSIGAGDGYTF. The DNA for the CDR3 is TGTGCCAGTAGTATTGGGGCAGGGGATGGCTACACCTTC.

The chain joins TRBV15 to TRBJ2-3; tentatively, D is TRBD1 (6 bases). The germline V gene encodes CDR1 LNHNV and CDR2 YYDKDF (reference sequence). The CDR3 has 16 amino acids. Trimming left V 5 bases short and J 2 bases short, with 17 bases between. The CDR3 DNA sequence: TGTGCCACCAGCGCAGGTACGGGACACCCCACAGATACGCAGTATTTT. Translation: CATSAGTGHPTDTQYF.

The chain is built from TRBV7-2 and TRBJ2-5, with D possibly TRBD1 on 7 matching bases. The V gene lost 3 bases and the J gene lost 5 bases, with 16 bases spanning the gap. Germline V gene data show CDR1 as SGHTA and CDR2 as FQGNSA. There are 15 residues in the CDR3. Here the CDR3 DNA reads TGTGCCAGCAGCTTGGGCGGGACAGCCGATGAGACCCAGTACTTC. Its translation: CASSLGGTADETQYF. The full variable domain, rest sourced from reference TRBV7-2 and TRBJ2-5, is GAGVSQSPSNKVTEKGKDVELRCDPISGHTALYWYRQSLGQGLEFLIYFQGNSAPDKSGLPSDRFSAERTGGSVSTLTIQRTQQEDSAVYLCASSLGGTADETQYFGPGTRLLVL.

The V gene is TRBV9, the J gene TRBJ1-2; maybe TRBD1 (5 bases). The CDR3 spans 14 residues. Germline V gene lookup returns CDR1 SGDLS and CDR2 YYNGEE. V dropped 0 bases and J dropped 2 bases, with 8 bases sitting between them. The CDR3 sequence: CASSVAGNNYGYTF. Written as DNA, the CDR3 is TGTGCCAGCAGCGTAGCAGGGAACAACTATGGCTACACCTTC.

The chain combines TRBV3-1 (or the pseudogene TRBV3-2) with TRBJ2-2, with D possibly TRBD1 on 6 matching bases. The CDR3 length is 15 residues. CDR1 is LGHDT and CDR2 is YNNKEL in the germline V gene (reference sequence). Trimming shortened V by 4 bases and J by 2 bases, and 11 bases separated the two germline ends. CDR3 loop: CASSPGVPNTGELFF. DNA of the CDR3: TGTGCCAGCAGCCCAGGGGTCCCCAACACCGGGGAGCTGTTTTTT.

The chain is built from TRBV5-4 and TRBJ2-1; 11 bases line up with TRBD2. CDR1 is SGHNT, CDR2 YYREEE, per germline (reference sequence). The CDR3 has 17 residues. V lost 0 bases and J lost 4; bases outside the gene matches: 6. The CDR3 region has the DNA TGTGCCAGCAGCTTGGCTTTAGCGGGAGGGACATACAATGAGCAGTTCTTC. This gives the protein CASSLALAGGTYNEQFF.

The chain uses TRBV23-1 and TRBJ2-5; perhaps TRBD1 as D (6 bases). TRBV23-1 is an ORF; its function is uncertain. Trimming shortened V by 2 bases and J by 5 bases, and 18 bases separated the two germline ends. The CDR3 is 16 residues long. CDR3 bases: TGCGCCAGCAGTCAAGGGCCCAGGGGAACAAGTGAGACCCAGTACTTC. It codes for CASSQGPRGTSETQYF.

The V call is TRBV4-2, the J call TRBJ1-2; 8 positions match TRBD1. The V segment lost 2 bases and the J segment 4 bases; nucleotides outside the gene matches: 12. Germline lookup yields CDR1 LGHNA and CDR2 YNFKEQ. This CDR3 is 17 amino acids long. CDR3 sequence reads: CASSQFRGQLAGYGYTF. CDR3 bases: TGTGCCAGCAGCCAATTCAGGGGGCAGCTAGCTGGCTATGGCTACACCTTC.

The rearrangement joins TRBV5-4 to TRBJ1-1; D is perhaps TRBD1 (5 bases). V gave up 4 bases and J gave up 4 bases, with 20 bases separating them. The CDR3 is made up of 16 amino acids. Germline CDR1 is SGHNT and CDR2 is YYREEE (reference sequence). DNA of the CDR3: TGTGCCAGCAGCCCTCCCCCCCTAGGACAACTCACTGAAGCTTTCTTT. Protein: CASSPPPLGQLTEAFF.

This clone was detected once. CDR3: CASSATSGYQETQYF. In DNA, the CDR3 is TGTGCCAGCAGCGCGACTAGCGGATATCAAGAGACCCAGTACTTC. The rearrangement joins TRBV9 to TRBJ2-5; 9 bases fit TRBD2. CDR1 SGDLS and CDR2 YYNGEE come from the germline V gene. The CDR3 totals 15 residues. V shed 3 bases and J 2 bases; nucleotides not matched to a gene: 5. Drawing the rest from reference TRBV9 and TRBJ2-5, the complete variable domain is DSGVTQTPKHLITATGQRVTLRCSPRSGDLSVYWYQQSLDQGLQFLIQYYNGEERAKGNILERFSAQQFPDLHSELNLSSLELGDSALYFCASSATSGYQETQYFGPGTRLLVL.

The chain carries TRBV6-1 and TRBJ2-2; D gene unclear. V was pared by 2 bases and J by 6 bases, with 10 bases between. The CDR3 extends over 14 amino acids. In germline, CDR1 is MNHNS, CDR2 SASEGT. The CDR3 DNA reads TGTGCCAGCAGTGAACAGGCCATAGCCGGGGAGCTGTTTTTT. Translating it yields CASSEQAIAGELFF.

The J gene is TRBJ2-1, the V gene TRBV6-6; 12 bases line up with TRBD2. With 6 bases clipped from V and 7 bases from J, the junction kept 4 bases outside the gene matches. Germline loops: CDR1 MNHNY, CDR2 SVGAGI (reference sequence). This CDR3 comprises 14 residues. The CDR3 nucleotides are TGTGCCAGCAGGCGACTAGCGGGAGCGAATGAGCAGTTCTTC. Its translation is CASRRLAGANEQFF.